The 24 T cell receptor beta chains reported below all come from one sample, sequenced in a study of cytomegalovirus exposure and HLA in healthy donors. PCR amplification relied on 60 Vbeta primers (plus 13 Jbeta primers). The protocol was immunoSEQ multiplex PCR, while the TCRdb copy is restricted to in-frame clones and leaves out a portion. The sample includes 150,000 or so clones, under 85% of them seen just once. Specimen: PBMCs. Receptors originate from a woman aged 25 to 39 in good health and CMV-seronegative.

This clone appeared once. The chain links TRBV18 to TRBJ1-2, with D tentatively TRBD1 (5 bases). This CDR3 contains 13 residues. V lost 3 bases and J lost 6, with 11 bases in between. Germline V gene data show CDR1 as KGHSH and CDR2 as LQKENI. The DNA for the CDR3 is TGTGCCAGCTCACCGGGGGGAGACAATGGCTACACCTTC. Translating it yields CASSPGGDNGYTF.

This clone has only one observation. The chain combines TRBV7-9 with TRBJ1-1; D possibly corresponds to TRBD1 (6 bases). Germline CDR1 SEHNR, CDR2 FQNEAQ (reference sequence). The CDR3 runs to 15 residues. Trimming stripped 1 base from V and 5 bases from J, with 14 bases between. This CDR3 reads CASSLGPGVWTEAFF. DNA for the CDR3: TGTGCCAGCAGCTTAGGCCCAGGGGTATGGACTGAAGCTTTCTTT.

CDR3 sequence (DNA): TGTGCCAGCAGCCCACCGAGCGGGTTCTACGAGCAGTACTTC. This translates into CASSPPSGFYEQYF. This chain links TRBV7-9 with TRBJ2-7; tentatively, D is TRBD2 (6 bases). With 5 bases removed from V and 3 bases from J, the gap between germline ends came to 14 bases. Per germline, CDR1 SEHNR and CDR2 FQNEAQ (reference sequence). This CDR3 region has 14 residues.

The chain uses TRBV5-1 and TRBJ2-5; tentative D call: TRBD2 (6 bases). V shed 0 bases and J shed 5 bases, with 11 bases lying between them. Germline-derived CDR1 and CDR2 are SGHRS and YFSETQ. This CDR3 comprises 14 residues. Written as DNA, the CDR3 is TGCGCCAGCAGCTTGGGGATGGCGGGGGAGACCCAGTACTTC. Protein sequence: CASSLGMAGETQYF.

The rearrangement joins TRBV7-6 to TRBJ2-7, with a possible D match to TRBD2 (7 bases). The ends were cut back, 1 base at V and 4 bases at J, with 14 bases in the middle. This CDR3 region has 15 residues. Germline CDR1 and CDR2: SGHVS and FNYEAQ. The CDR3 reads CASSLEGGRSYEQYF. The CDR3 bases are TGTGCCAGCAGCTTAGAGGGGGGGCGCAGTTACGAGCAGTACTTC.

J is TRBJ2-1 and V is TRBV7-6; 7 nucleotides match TRBD1. V dropped 0 bases and J dropped 9; count of bases not matched to a gene: 8. The CDR3 covers 15 residues. Germline V CDR1 and CDR2: SGHVS, FNYEAQ. CDR3: CASSLAARGGGEQFF. The CDR3 DNA follows: TGTGCCAGCAGCTTAGCGGCTAGAGGGGGCGGTGAGCAGTTCTTC.

This chain uses TRBV29-1 with TRBJ2-7; 10 bases align to TRBD1. The V and J ends lost 4 bases and 0 bases, in that order; junction bases with no gene match: 6. The CDR3 is 15 residues long. Germline CDR1 reads SQVTM; CDR2 reads ANQGSEA. The CDR3 region is CSVGLRTGGSYEQYF. The CDR3, as DNA: TGCAGCGTTGGATTGCGGACAGGGGGCTCCTACGAGCAGTACTTC.

V gene TRBV9 combines with J gene TRBJ2-1; 8 bases match TRBD2. Germline trimming cut 3 bases from V and 3 bases from J; bases unmatched to any gene: 5. The CDR3 has 15 residues. Germline V gives CDR1 SGDLS, CDR2 YYNGEE. CDR3 nucleotides: TGTGCCAGCAGCGCACTAGCGGACCACTACAATGAGCAGTTCTTC. It specifies CASSALADHYNEQFF.

The chain couples TRBV7-6 to TRBJ2-2; 12 bases agree with TRBD1. J gave up 6 bases and V 5 bases, and 10 bases lay outside the gene matches. CDR1 and CDR2 (germline): SGHVS, FNYEAQ. This CDR3 region has 17 residues. CDR3 DNA sequence: TGTGCCAGCAGCCCATTTTGGGGGACAGGGGGCCCCGGGGAGCTGTTTTTT. It codes for CASSPFWGTGGPGELFF.

DNA for the CDR3: TGTGCCAGCAGCTTGGCGACCAGGGGGCCTTACAATGAGCAGTTCTTC. Its protein is CASSLATRGPYNEQFF. The J gene is TRBJ2-1, the V gene TRBV5-6, with TRBD1 identical over 8 bases. Germline CDR1 is SGHDT and CDR2 is YYEEEE. This CDR3 contains 16 residues. The V gene end was trimmed by 0 bases and the J gene end by 4 bases; junction bases not matched to a gene: 6.

The chain has TRBV6-5 and TRBJ1-5, with D possibly matching TRBD1 (5 bases). Trimming shortened V by 0 bases and J by 5 bases, and 8 bases separated the two germline ends. Germline CDR1 is MNHEY and CDR2 is SVGAGI. The CDR3 extends over 14 amino acids. For the CDR3, the DNA is TGTGCCAGCAGTTACTCGGACAAGTATCAGCCCCAGCATTTT. It translates to CASSYSDKYQPQHF.

The J gene is TRBJ1-2, the V gene TRBV7-9; unclear D gene. The CDR3 spans 12 residues. Germline V gene data show CDR1 as SEHNR and CDR2 as FQNEAQ (reference sequence). The V end was cut by 1 base, the J end by 11 bases, with 11 bases between. The CDR3 DNA reads as TGTGCCAGCAGCTTAGGGACTTTAGGTTACACCTTC. Translated, it gives CASSLGTLGYTF.

This chain links TRBV2 with TRBJ1-2; possible D gene TRBD1, 6 bases. The germline V gene encodes CDR1 SNHLY and CDR2 FYNNEI. The V end was cut by 5 bases, the J end by 7 bases, with 11 bases between. CDR3 size: 12 residues. CDR3 protein: CASSKDSGGYTF. The CDR3 DNA reads TGTGCCAGCAGTAAGGACAGCGGTGGCTACACCTTC.

This clone was seen a few times. V gene TRBV5-1 combines with J gene TRBJ1-3, with D uncertain. Between the trimmed V and J ends, which lost 0 bases and 0 bases, there was a span of 4 bases. Germline lookup yields CDR1 SGHRS and CDR2 YFSETQ. The CDR3 loop spans 14 amino acids. The CDR3 DNA sequence: TGCGCCAGCAGCTTGGACGGCTCTGGAAACACCATATATTTT. Translated, it gives CASSLDGSGNTIYF.

V gene TRBV2 combines with J gene TRBJ1-4, with a possible D match to TRBD1 (5 bases). The ends were cut back, 6 bases at V and 4 bases at J, with 12 bases in the middle. This CDR3 contains 14 residues. Looked up from germline, CDR1 is SNHLY and CDR2 is FYNNEI. CDR3 coding DNA: TGTGCCAGCAGGGCGACAGTGTTTAATGAAAAACTGTTTTTT. Residues: CASRATVFNEKLFF. Full variable domain (remainder filled in from reference TRBV2 and TRBJ1-4): EPEVTQTPSHQVTQMGQEVILRCVPISNHLYFYWYRQILGQKVEFLVSFYNNEISEKSEIFDDQFSVERPDGSNFTLKIRSTKLEDSAMYFCASRATVFNEKLFFGSGTQLSVL.

This clone was observed once. This sequence joins TRBV30 and TRBJ2-2; no clear D gene. This CDR3 region has 13 residues. In germline, CDR1 is GTSNPN, CDR2 SVGIG (reference sequence). The germline V and J ends were trimmed by 3 bases and 5 bases, with 10 bases remaining between them. This CDR3 is CAWRGTVTGELFF. For the CDR3, the DNA is TGTGCCTGGAGAGGAACAGTTACCGGGGAGCTGTTTTTT. Using reference TRBV30 and TRBJ2-2 for the parts outside the CDR3, the full variable domain is SQTIHQWPATLVQPVGSPLSLECTVEGTSNPNLYWYRQAAGRGLQLLFYSVGIGQISSEVPQNLSASRPQDRQFILSSKKLLLSDSGFYLCAWRGTVTGELFFGEGSRLTVL.

The chain joins TRBV4-3 to TRBJ1-4; 9 bases agree with TRBD1. The trim removed 1 base at V and 10 bases at J, leaving 7 bases unmatched. Germline V CDR1 and CDR2: LGHNA, YSLEER. CDR3 length: 15 amino acids. CDR3 residues: CASSQVNRGRGKLFF. The CDR3 nucleotides are TGCGCCAGCAGCCAAGTCAACAGGGGGCGCGGAAAACTGTTTTTT.

The J gene is TRBJ1-3, the V gene TRBV29-1; 7 bases agree with TRBD1. J was trimmed by 0 bases and V by 0 bases; bases with no gene match: 11. The CDR3 is 18 amino acids. The germline V gene has CDR1 SQVTM and CDR2 ANQGSEA. CDR3 in amino acids: CSVEDLGQPNPSGNTIYF. The CDR3 bases are TGCAGCGTTGAAGATCTGGGACAGCCCAATCCCTCTGGAAACACCATATATTTT.

The chain couples TRBV7-2 to TRBJ2-7; 11 bases are a match to TRBD2. The CDR3 length is 16 residues. V lost 5 bases, J lost 0 bases, and 6 bases stayed unmatched. The germline CDR1 and CDR2 sequences are SGHTA and FQGNSA. Here the CDR3 reads CASSRPGTSGSYEQYF. The CDR3 DNA reads as TGTGCCAGCAGCCGACCTGGGACTAGCGGCTCCTACGAGCAGTACTTC.

The V gene is TRBV19, the J gene TRBJ1-1, with TRBD1 as a possible D gene (5 bases). Germline lookup yields CDR1 LNHDA and CDR2 SQIVND (reference sequence). Trimming left V 10 bases short and J 6 bases short, with 15 bases between. This CDR3 contains 12 residues. The chain's CDR3 is CATRQGRAEAFF. In DNA form, the CDR3 reads TGTGCCACTAGGCAGGGTAGGGCTGAAGCTTTCTTT.

V gene TRBV11-3 combines with J gene TRBJ2-1, with 7 nucleotides matching TRBD2. The CDR3 has 16 residues. Germline V lookup: CDR1 SGHNT, CDR2 YENEEA. V shed 1 base and J 0 bases; nucleotides not matched to a gene: 3. CDR3 sequence (DNA): TGTGCCAGCAGCTTAGGGGACTATCCCTCCTACAATGAGCAGTTCTTC. This gives the protein CASSLGDYPSYNEQFF. The variable domain in full, completed from reference TRBV11-3 and TRBJ2-1, reads EAGVVQSPRYKIIEKKQPVAFWCNPISGHNTLYWYLQNLGQGPELLIRYENEEAVDDSQLPKDRFSAERLKGVDSTLKIQPAELGDSAVYLCASSLGDYPSYNEQFFGPGTRLTVL.

V is TRBV5-1 and J is TRBJ2-1, with 11 bases matching TRBD2. Germline assignment: CDR1 SGHRS and CDR2 YFSETQ. V lost 0 bases, J lost 14 bases, and 4 bases stayed unmatched. The CDR3 totals 13 residues. This CDR3 is CASSLVLAGGKFF. CDR3 sequence (DNA): TGCGCCAGCAGCTTGGTGCTAGCGGGGGGAAAGTTCTTC.

The V gene is TRBV4-3, the J gene TRBJ1-1; TRBD1 is a possible D gene (6 bases). From germline, CDR1 is LGHNA and CDR2 YSLEER. V gave up 4 bases and J gave up 4 bases, with 22 bases separating them. CDR3 length: 17 residues. The CDR3 DNA follows: TGCGCCAGCAGCCCTCAATCGTCAGGGGACGGAGCCACTGAAGCTTTCTTT. Translated, it gives CASSPQSSGDGATEAFF.

The chain has TRBV9 and TRBJ1-1; 7 bases align to TRBD1. The germline gives CDR1 SGDLS, CDR2 YYNGEE. CDR3 length: 15 residues. Germline trimming cut 3 bases from V and 0 bases from J; bases unmatched to any gene: 5. The CDR3 DNA is TGTGCCAGCAGCGCCGAGGGGGCCTTGAACACTGAAGCTTTCTTT. It specifies CASSAEGALNTEAFF. Supplemented by reference TRBV9 and TRBJ1-1, the full variable domain reads DSGVTQTPKHLITATGQRVTLRCSPRSGDLSVYWYQQSLDQGLQFLIQYYNGEERAKGNILERFSAQQFPDLHSELNLSSLELGDSALYFCASSAEGALNTEAFFGQGTRLTVV.